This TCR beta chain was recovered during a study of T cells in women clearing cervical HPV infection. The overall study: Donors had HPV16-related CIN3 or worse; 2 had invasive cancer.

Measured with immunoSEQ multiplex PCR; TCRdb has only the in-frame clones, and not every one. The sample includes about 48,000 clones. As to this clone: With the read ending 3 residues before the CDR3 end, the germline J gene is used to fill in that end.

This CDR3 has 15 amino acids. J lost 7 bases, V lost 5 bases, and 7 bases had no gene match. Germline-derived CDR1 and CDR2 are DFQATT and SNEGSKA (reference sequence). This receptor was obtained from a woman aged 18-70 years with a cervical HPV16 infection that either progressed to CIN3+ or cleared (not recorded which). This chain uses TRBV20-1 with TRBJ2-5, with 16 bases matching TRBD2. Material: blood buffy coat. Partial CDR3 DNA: TGCAGTGCTGGGGGGACTAGCGGGAGGGGTTGGACC. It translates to CSAGGTSGRGWT. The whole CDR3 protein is CSAGGTSGRGWTQYF.